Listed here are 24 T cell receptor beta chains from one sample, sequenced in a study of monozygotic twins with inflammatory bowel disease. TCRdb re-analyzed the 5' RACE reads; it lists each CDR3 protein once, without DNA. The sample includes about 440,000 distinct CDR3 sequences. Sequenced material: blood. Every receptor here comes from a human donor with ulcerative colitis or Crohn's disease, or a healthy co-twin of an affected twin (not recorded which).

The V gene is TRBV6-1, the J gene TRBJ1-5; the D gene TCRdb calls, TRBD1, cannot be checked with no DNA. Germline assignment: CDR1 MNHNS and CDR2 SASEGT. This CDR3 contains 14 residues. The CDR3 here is CASSPGGWGQPQHF.

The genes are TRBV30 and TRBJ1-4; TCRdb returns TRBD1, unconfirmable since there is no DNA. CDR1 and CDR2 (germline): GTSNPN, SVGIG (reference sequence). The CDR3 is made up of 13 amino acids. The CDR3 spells CARNGQGREKLFF.

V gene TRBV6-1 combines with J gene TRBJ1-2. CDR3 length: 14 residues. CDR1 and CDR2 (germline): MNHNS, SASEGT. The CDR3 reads CASRETYDFYGYTF.

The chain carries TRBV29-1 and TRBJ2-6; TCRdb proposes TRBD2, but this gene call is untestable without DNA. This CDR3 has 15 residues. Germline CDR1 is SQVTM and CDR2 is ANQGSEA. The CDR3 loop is CSVVGTSSGANVLTF.

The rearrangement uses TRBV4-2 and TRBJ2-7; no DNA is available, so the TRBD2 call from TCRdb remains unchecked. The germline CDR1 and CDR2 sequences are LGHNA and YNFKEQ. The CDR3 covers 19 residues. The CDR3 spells CASSQDKGLAGGSTYEQYF.

The CDR3 here is CASSLRASEQYF. This chain joins TRBV6-2 or TRBV6-3 and TRBJ2-7. CDR3 length: 12 residues. Per germline, CDR1 MNHEY and CDR2 SVGEGT.

CDR3: CASSPVQGTNEKLFF. The rearrangement links TRBV18 to TRBJ1-4; TCRdb's D gene call, TRBD1, goes unchecked for lack of DNA. This CDR3 is built from 15 residues. Germline V gene sequence: CDR1 KGHSH, CDR2 LQKENI.

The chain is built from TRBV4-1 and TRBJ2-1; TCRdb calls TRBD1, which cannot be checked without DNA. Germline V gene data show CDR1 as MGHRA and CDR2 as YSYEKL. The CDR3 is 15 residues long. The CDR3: CASSQDSGHNNEQFF.

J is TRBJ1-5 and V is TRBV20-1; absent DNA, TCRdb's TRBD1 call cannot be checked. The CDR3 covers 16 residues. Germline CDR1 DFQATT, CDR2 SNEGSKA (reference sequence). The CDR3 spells CSATRTGDRPGQPQHF.

CDR3 in amino acids: CASSVQRGGRPQHF. The chain has TRBV28 and TRBJ1-5; TCRdb selects TRBD1, and the lack of DNA leaves this call unchecked. Germline CDR1 MDHEN, CDR2 SYDVKM. CDR3 size: 14 residues.

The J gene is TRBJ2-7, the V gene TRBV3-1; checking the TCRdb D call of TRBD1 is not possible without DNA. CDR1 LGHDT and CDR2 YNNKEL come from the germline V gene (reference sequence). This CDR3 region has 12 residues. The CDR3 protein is CASSPGDREQYF.

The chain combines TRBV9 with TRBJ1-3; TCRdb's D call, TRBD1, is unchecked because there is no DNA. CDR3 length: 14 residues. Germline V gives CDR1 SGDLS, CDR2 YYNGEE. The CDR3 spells CASSTGVSGNTIYF. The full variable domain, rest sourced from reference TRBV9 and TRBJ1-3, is DSGVTQTPKHLITATGQRVTLRCSPRSGDLSVYWYQQSLDQGLQFLIQYYNGEERAKGNILERFSAQQFPDLHSELNLSSLELGDSALYFCASSTGVSGNTIYFGEGSWLTVV.

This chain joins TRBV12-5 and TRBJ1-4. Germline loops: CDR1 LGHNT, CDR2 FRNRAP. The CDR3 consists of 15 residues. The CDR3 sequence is CASGFGEATNEKLFF.

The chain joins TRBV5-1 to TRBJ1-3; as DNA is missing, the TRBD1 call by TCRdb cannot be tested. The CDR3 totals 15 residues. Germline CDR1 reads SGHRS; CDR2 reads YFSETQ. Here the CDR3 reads CASSWGSGGRNTIYF.

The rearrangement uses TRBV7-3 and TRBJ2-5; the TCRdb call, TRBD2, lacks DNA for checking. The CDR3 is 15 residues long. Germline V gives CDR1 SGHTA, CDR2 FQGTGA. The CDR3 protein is CASSAGLADQETQYF.

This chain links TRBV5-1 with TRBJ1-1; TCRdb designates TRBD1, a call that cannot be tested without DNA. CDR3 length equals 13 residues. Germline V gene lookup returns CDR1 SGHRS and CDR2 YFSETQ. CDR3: CASRGTGEFEAFF.

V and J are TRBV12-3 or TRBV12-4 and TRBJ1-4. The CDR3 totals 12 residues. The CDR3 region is CASGLLGEKLFF.

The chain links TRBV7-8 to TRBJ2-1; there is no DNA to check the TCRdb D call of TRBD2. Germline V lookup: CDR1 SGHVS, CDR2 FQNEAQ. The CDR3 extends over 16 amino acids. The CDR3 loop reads CASSLFGTSGSNEQFF.

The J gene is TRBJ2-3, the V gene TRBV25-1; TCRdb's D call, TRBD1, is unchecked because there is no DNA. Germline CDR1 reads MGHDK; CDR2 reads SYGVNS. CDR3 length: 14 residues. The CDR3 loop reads CASSELQVPDTQYF. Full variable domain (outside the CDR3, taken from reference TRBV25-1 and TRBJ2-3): EADIYQTPRYLVIGTGKKITLECSQTMGHDKMYWYQQDPGMELHLIHYSYGVNSTEKGDLSSESTVSRIRTEHFPLTLESARPSHTSQYLCASSELQVPDTQYFGPGTRLTVL.

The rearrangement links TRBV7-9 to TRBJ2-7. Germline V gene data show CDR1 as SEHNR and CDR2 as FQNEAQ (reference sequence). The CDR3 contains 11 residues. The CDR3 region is CATGRTYEQYF.

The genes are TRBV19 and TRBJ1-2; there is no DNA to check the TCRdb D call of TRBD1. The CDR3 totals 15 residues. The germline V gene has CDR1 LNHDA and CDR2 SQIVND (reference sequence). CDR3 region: CASSQIQPGPVGYTF.

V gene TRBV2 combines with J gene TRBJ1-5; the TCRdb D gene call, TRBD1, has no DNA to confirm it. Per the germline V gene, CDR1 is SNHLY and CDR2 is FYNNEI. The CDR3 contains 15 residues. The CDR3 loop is CASSSRTASNQPQHF.

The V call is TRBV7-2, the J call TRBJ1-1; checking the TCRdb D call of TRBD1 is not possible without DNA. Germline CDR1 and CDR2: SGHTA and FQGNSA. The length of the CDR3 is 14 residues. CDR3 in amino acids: CASSFRQAQGEAFF.

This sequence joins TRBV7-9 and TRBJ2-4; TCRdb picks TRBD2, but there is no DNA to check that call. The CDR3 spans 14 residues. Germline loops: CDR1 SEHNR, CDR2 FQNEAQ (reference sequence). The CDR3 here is CARQGEEAKNIQYF.